The source of this TCR beta chain is a study of blood T cell repertoires in COVID-19. The V gene end was trimmed by 3 bases and the J gene end by 1 base; junction bases not matched to a gene: 4. Germline V gene data show CDR1 as DFQATT and CDR2 as SNEGSKA (reference sequence). CDR3 length equals 14 residues. Only in-frame clones appear in the TCRdb table, and some are missing; sequencing was by immunoSEQ multiplex PCR. The repertoire holds under 35,000 clones, with more than 75% as singletons. The sequenced sample was peripheral blood. J is TRBJ2-5 and V is TRBV20-1; 8 bases align to TRBD1. This sequence originates from a human donor in a cohort sampled during active COVID-19. The CDR3: CSASDTGGQETQYF. Here the CDR3 DNA reads TGCAGTGCTAGTGATACAGGGGGCCAAGAGACCCAGTACTTC.